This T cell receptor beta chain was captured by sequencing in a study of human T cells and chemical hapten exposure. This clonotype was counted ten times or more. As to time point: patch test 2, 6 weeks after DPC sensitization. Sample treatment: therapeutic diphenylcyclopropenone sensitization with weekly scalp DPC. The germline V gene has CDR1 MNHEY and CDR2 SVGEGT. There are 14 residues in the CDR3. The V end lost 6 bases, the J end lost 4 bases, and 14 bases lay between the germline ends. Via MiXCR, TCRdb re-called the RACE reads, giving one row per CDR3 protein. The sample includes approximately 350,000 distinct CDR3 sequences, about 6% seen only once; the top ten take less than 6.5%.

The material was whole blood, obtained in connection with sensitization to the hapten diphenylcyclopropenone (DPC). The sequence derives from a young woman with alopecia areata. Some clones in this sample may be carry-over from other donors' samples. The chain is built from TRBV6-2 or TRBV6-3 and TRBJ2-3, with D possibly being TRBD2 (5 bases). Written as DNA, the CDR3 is TGTGCCAGCAGACCGATCGGACTTTCAGATACGCAGTATTTT. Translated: CASRPIGLSDTQYF.